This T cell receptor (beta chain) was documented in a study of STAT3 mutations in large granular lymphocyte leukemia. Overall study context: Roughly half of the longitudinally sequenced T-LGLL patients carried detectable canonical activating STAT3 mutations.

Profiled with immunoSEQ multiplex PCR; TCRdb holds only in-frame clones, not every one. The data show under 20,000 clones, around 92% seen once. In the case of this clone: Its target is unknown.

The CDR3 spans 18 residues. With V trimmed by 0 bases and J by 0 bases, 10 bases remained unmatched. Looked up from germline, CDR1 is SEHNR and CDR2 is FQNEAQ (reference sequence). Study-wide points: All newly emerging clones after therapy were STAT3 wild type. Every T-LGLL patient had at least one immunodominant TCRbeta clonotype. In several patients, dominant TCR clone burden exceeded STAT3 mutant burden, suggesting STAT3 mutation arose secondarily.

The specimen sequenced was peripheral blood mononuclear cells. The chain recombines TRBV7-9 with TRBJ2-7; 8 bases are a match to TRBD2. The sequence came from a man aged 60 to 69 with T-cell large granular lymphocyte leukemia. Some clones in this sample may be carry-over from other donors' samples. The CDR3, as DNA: TGTGCCAGCAGCTTAGCGGATTTTGCAGCGGGAGACTCCTACGAGCAGTACTTC. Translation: CASSLADFAAGDSYEQYF.